The entry below gives a single T cell receptor (beta chain) sequence along with its context. Its cognate antigen is unknown. This sample was taken from a study of graft-versus-host responses after intestinal transplantation. Turning to the study itself: Isolated intestinal, liver-intestinal, or multivisceral transplants had been given to the recipients. Induction with anti-thymocyte globulin, then tacrolimus and steroids for around three years, was given to all recipients.

The method was immunoSEQ multiplex PCR; TCRdb's version includes in-frame clones alone and lacks a portion of them. The table has nearly 110,000 clones, approximately 90% seen once; the top ten hold approximately 0.76%. The CDR3 has 14 amino acids. With 1 base removed from V and 0 bases from J, the gap between germline ends came to 4 bases. Germline CDR1 SNHLY, CDR2 FYNNEI. The TCR originated in a human donor who was the organ donor for an intestinal transplant. The V gene is TRBV2, the J gene TRBJ2-1; no firm D call. The sample in question was unstimulated CD4+ T cells sorted from spleen or lymph node cells, obtained before transplant. The CDR3 protein is CASSEDSSYNEQFF. The CDR3 DNA reads TGTGCCAGCAGTGAAGACAGCTCCTACAATGAGCAGTTCTTC.